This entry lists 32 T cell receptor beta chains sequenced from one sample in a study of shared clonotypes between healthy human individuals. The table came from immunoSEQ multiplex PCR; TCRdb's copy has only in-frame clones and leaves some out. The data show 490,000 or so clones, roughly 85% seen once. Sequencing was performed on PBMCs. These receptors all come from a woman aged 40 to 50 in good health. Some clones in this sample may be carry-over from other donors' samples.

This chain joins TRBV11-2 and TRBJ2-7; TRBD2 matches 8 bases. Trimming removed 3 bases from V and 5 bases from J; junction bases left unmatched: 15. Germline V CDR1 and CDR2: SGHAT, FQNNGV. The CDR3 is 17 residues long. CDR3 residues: CASSFEISVAGRHEQYF. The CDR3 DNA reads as TGTGCCAGCAGCTTTGAAATCTCGGTAGCGGGAAGGCACGAGCAGTACTTC.

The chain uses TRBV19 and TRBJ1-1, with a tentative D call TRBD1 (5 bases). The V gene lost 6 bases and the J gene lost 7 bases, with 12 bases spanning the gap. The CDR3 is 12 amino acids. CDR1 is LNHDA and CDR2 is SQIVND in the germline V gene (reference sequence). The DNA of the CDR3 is TGTGCCAGTAGAATGGAGGGGTTTGAAGCTTTCTTT. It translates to CASRMEGFEAFF.

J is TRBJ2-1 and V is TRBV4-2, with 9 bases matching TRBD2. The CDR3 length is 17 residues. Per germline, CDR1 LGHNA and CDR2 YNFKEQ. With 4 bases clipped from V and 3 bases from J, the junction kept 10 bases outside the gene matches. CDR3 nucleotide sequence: TGTGCCAGCAGCCGAGATACGACTAGCGGAAACTACAATGAGCAGTTCTTC. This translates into CASSRDTTSGNYNEQFF.

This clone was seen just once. CDR3 nucleotides: TGTGCCAGTAGTTCGACCCAGGGGTTCTCCTACGAGCAGTACTTC. It translates to CASSSTQGFSYEQYF. This chain connects TRBV19 to TRBJ2-7; weak D call: TRBD1 (6 bases). The ends were cut back, 5 bases at V and 0 bases at J, with 14 bases in the middle. Germline loops: CDR1 LNHDA, CDR2 SQIVND (reference sequence). The CDR3 consists of 15 residues.

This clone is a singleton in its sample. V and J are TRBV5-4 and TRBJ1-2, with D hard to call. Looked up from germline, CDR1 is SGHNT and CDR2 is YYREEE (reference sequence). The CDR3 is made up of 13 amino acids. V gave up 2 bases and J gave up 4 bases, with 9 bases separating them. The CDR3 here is CASSFGEFYGYTF. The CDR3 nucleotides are TGTGCCAGCAGCTTTGGGGAATTCTATGGCTACACCTTC.

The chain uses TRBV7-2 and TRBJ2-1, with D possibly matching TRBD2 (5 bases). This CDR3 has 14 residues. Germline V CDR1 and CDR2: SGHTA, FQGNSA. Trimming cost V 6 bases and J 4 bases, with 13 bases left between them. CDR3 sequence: CASRNSGRYNEQFF. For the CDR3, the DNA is TGTGCCAGCAGAAATTCGGGGAGATACAATGAGCAGTTCTTC.

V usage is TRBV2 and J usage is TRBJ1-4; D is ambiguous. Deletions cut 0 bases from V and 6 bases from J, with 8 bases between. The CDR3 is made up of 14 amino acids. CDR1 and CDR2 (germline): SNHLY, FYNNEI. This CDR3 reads CASSEARVYEKLFF. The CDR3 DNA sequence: TGTGCCAGCAGTGAAGCTAGGGTCTATGAAAAACTGTTTTTT.

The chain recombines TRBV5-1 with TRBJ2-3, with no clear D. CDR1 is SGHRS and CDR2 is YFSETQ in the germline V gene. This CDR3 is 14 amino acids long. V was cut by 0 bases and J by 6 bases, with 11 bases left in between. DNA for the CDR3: TGCGCCAGCAGCTTGGATGCACATTCGGATACGCAGTATTTT. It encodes CASSLDAHSDTQYF. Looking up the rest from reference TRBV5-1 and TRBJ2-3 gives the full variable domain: KAGVTQTPRYLIKTRGQQVTLSCSPISGHRSVSWYQQTPGQGLQFLFEYFSETQRNKGNFPGRFSGRQFSNSRSEMNVSTLELGDSALYLCASSLDAHSDTQYFGPGTRLTVL.

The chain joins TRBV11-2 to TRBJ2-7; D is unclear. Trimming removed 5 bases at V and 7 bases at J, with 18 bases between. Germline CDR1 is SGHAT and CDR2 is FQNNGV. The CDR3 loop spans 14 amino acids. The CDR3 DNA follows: TGTGCCAGCAGCCGATATAGCCTGACACCGGAGCAGTACTTC. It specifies CASSRYSLTPEQYF.

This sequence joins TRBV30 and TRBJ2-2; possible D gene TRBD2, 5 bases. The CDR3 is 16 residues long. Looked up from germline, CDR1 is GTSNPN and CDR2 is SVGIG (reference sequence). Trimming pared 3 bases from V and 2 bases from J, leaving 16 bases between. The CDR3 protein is CAWSPRLGKNTGELFF. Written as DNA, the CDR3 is TGTGCCTGGAGCCCGCGGCTCGGGAAAAACACCGGGGAGCTGTTTTTT. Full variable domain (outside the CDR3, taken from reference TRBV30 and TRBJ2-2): SQTIHQWPATLVQPVGSPLSLECTVEGTSNPNLYWYRQAAGRGLQLLFYSVGIGQISSEVPQNLSASRPQDRQFILSSKKLLLSDSGFYLCAWSPRLGKNTGELFFGEGSRLTVL.

CDR3 in amino acids: CASKETGWGNQPQHF. The DNA of the CDR3 is TGTGCCAGCAAAGAGACAGGTTGGGGCAATCAGCCCCAGCATTTT. V and J are TRBV28 and TRBJ1-5, with D perhaps TRBD1 (6 bases). The V gene's germline CDR1 is MDHEN and CDR2 SYDVKM. Between the trimmed V and J ends, which lost 7 bases and 2 bases, there was a span of 15 bases. CDR3 length: 15 residues.

The CDR3, as DNA: TGTGCCAGCAGCCCTTCAGCGGGCACTCTGGTTGAGCAGTACTTC. It encodes CASSPSAGTLVEQYF. The V gene is TRBV9, the J gene TRBJ2-7, with TRBD2 as a possible D gene (6 bases). Per germline, CDR1 SGDLS and CDR2 YYNGEE. The V and J ends lost 4 bases and 7 bases respectively, with 21 bases between them. The CDR3 spans 15 residues. Drawing the rest from reference TRBV9 and TRBJ2-7, the complete variable domain is DSGVTQTPKHLITATGQRVTLRCSPRSGDLSVYWYQQSLDQGLQFLIQYYNGEERAKGNILERFSAQQFPDLHSELNLSSLELGDSALYFCASSPSAGTLVEQYFGPGTRLTVT.

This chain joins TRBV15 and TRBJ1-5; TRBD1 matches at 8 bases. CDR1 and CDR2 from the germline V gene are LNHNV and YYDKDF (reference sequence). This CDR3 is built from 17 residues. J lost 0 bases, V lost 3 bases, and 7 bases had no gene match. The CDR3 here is CATSRGTGDYSNQPQHF. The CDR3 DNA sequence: TGTGCCACCAGCAGGGGGACAGGTGACTATAGCAATCAGCCCCAGCATTTT.

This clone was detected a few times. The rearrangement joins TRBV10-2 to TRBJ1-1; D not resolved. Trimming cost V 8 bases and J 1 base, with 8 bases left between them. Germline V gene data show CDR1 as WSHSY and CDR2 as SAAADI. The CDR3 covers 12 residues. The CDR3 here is CASRASNTEAFF. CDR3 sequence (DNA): TGCGCCAGCCGGGCCTCGAACACTGAAGCTTTCTTT.

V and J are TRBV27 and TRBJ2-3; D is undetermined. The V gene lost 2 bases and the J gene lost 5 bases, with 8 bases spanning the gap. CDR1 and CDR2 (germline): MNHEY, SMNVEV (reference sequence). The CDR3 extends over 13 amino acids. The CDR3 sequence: CASSLRAQDTQYF. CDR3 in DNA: TGTGCCAGCAGTTTACGGGCCCAAGATACGCAGTATTTT.

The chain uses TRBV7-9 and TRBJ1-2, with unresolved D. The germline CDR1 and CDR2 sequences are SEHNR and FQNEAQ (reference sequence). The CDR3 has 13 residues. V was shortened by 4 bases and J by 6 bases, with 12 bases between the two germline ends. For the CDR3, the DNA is TGTGCCAGCAGCTACCGGACGGAGGATGGCTACACCTTC. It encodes CASSYRTEDGYTF.

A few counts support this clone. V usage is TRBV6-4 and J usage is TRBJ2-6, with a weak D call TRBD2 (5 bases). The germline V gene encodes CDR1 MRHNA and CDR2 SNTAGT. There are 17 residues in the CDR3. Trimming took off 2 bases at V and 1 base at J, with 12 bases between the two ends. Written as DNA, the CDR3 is TGTGCCAGCAGTGACCAGTCACCGGGGTCTGGGGCCAACGTCCTGACTTTC. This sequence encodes CASSDQSPGSGANVLTF.

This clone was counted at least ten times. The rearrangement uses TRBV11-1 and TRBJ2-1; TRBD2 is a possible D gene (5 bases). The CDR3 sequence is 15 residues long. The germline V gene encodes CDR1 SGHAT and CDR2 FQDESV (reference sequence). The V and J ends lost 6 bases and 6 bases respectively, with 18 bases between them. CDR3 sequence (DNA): TGTGCCAGCAGTTTGACTGGCGCGGCGGGCAATGAGCAGTTCTTC. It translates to CASSLTGAAGNEQFF. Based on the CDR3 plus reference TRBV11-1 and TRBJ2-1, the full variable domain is EAEVAQSPRYKITEKSQAVAFWCDPISGHATLYWYRQILGQGPELLVQFQDESVVDDSQLPKDRFSAERLKGVDSTLKIQPAELGDSAMYLCASSLTGAAGNEQFFGPGTRLTVL.

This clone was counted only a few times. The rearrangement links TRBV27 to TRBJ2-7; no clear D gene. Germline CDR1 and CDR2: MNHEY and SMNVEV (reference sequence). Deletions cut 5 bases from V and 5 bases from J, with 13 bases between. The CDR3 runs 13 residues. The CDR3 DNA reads TGTGCCAGCAGTAGCAGTTCCCGCCACGAGCAGTACTTC. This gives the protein CASSSSSRHEQYF.

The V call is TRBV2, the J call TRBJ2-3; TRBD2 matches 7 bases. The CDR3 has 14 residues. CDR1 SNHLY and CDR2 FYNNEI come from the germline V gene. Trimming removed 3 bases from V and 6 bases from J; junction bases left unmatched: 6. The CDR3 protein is CASSDPGAGDTQYF. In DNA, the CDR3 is TGTGCCAGCAGTGACCCGGGAGCGGGGGATACGCAGTATTTT.

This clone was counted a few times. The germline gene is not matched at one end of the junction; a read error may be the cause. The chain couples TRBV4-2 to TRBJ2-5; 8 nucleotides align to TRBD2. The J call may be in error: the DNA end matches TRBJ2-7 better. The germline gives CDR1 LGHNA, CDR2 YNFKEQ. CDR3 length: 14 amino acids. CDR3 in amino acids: CASNTGGESSEQYF. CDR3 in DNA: TGTGCCAGCAACACCGGGGGGGAGTCCTCCGAGCAGTACTTC.

CDR3 sequence: CASSGPSRYQETQYF. CDR3 bases: TGTGCCAGCAGTGGACCAAGCCGGTACCAAGAGACCCAGTACTTC. The chain uses TRBV28 and TRBJ2-5; D uncertain. Germline V gene data show CDR1 as MDHEN and CDR2 as SYDVKM. The ends were cut back, 5 bases at V and 0 bases at J, with 13 bases in the middle. This CDR3 contains 15 residues.

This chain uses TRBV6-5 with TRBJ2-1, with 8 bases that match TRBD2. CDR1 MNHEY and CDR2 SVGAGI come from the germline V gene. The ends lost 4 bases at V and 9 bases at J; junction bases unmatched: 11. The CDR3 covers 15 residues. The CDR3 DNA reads TGTGCCAGCAGTTCTCTGGGACTAGTTGTGGGTGAGCAGTTCTTC. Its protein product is CASSSLGLVVGEQFF.

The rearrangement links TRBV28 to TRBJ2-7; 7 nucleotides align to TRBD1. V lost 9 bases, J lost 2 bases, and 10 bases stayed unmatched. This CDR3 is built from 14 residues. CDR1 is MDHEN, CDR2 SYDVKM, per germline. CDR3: CASGVGQVAYEQYF. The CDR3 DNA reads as TGTGCCAGTGGTGTCGGACAGGTCGCCTACGAGCAGTACTTC.

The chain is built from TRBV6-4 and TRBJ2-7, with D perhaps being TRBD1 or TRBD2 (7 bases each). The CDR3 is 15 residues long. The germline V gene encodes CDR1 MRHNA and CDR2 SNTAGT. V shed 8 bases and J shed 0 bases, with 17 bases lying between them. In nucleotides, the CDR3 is TGTGCCAGCCGCCAGGGGGGGTCCCCCTCCTACGAGCAGTACTTC. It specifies CASRQGGSPSYEQYF.

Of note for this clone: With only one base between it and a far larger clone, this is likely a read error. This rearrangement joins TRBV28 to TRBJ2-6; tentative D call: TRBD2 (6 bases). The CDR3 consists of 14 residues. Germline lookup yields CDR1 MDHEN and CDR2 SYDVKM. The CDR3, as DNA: TGTGCCAGCATCTCCCCGTGGGGGGTCAACGTCCTGACTTTC. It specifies CASISPWGVNVLTF.

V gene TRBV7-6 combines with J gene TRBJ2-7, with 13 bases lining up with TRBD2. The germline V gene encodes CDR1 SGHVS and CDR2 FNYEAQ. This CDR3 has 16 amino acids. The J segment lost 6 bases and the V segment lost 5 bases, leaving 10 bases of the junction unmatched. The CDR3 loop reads CASSPPPLAGGVEQYF. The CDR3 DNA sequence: TGTGCCAGCAGCCCTCCCCCACTAGCGGGAGGGGTCGAGCAGTACTTC.

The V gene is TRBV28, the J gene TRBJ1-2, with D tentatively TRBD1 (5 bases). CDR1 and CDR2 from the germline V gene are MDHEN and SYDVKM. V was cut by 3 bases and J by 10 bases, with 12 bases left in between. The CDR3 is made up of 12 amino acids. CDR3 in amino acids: CASSLSVGDYTF. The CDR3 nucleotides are TGTGCCAGCAGTTTGTCGGTAGGGGACTACACCTTC.

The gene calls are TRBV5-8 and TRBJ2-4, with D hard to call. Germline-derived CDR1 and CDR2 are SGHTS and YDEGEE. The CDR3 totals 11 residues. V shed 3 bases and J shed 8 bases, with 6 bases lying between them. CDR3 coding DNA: TGTGCCAGCAGCTCGTTGGACATTCAGTACTTC. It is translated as CASSSLDIQYF.

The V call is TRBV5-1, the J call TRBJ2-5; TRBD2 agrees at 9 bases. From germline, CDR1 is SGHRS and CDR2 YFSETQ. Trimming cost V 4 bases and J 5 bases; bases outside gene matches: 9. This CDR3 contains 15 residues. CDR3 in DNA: TGCGCCAGCAGCACGGGGAGGAGCGGGAGGGAGACCCAGTACTTC. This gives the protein CASSTGRSGRETQYF.

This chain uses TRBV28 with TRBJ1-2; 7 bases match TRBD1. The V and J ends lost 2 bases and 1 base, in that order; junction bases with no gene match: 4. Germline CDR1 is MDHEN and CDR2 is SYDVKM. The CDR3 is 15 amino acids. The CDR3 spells CASSLKGALNYGYTF. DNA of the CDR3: TGTGCCAGCAGTTTAAAGGGGGCGCTTAACTATGGCTACACCTTC.

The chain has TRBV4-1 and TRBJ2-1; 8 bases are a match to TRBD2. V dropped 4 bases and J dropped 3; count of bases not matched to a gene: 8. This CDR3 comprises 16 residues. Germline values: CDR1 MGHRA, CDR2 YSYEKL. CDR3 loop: CASSPAGSGSYNEQFF. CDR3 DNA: TGCGCCAGCAGCCCCGCGGGGAGCGGGAGCTACAATGAGCAGTTCTTC.